This TCR beta chain was captured by sequencing in a study of cytomegalovirus exposure and HLA in healthy donors (dated 2017 in TCRdb). Context from the whole study: In an earlier analysis of approximately 640 of the donors, around 300 Gb of sequence data and roughly 100 million unique TCR beta sequences from about 179 million T cells were reported. A later analysis re-examined previously published TCR beta repertoires from just over 650 donors and added high-resolution HLA genotyping to investigate patterns of TCR occurrence. In the later analysis, no new phenotypic data were used to find candidate immune exposures; instead, reliance was placed on TCR beta sequences and their occurrence across donors. Both class I and class II loci were covered by HLA typing, at four-digit resolution. A later genetic analysis took genome-wide SNP genotypes for about three fifths of the 666 donors and used that subset as a discovery cohort. Of the approximately 370 genotyped donors, approximately 81% were placed in the genetic ancestry cluster associated with self-reported Caucasian donors. To predict cytomegalovirus infection status, the study combined high-throughput TCR immunosequencing, statistical association of individual TCRs with disease status, and machine learning. Typing coverage differed by locus: A, B, C, DRB1 and DQB1 were typed in about 629-640 donors, DQA1 in approximately 520, DPA1 in some 610, and DPB1 in approximately 450. Across some 400 genotyped donors of the cohort, an average of about 250,000 unique TCR beta nucleotide sequences per donor were sequenced, and roughly 17% of those sequences were non-productive. A separate validation cohort of roughly 110 different subjects was used in addition to the roughly 670-subject first cohort. An early release that covered about 600 HLA-typed donors contained around 330 gigabases of sequencing data and about 84 million unique TCR sequences. Because of strong linkage in the cohort, a few DR-DQ haplotypes were treated as single units for association and clustering. Every repertoire in the discovery cohort had been generated on one and the same sequencing platform. The study aimed to test whether signatures of past pathogen exposure could be identified by cataloging public T cell receptors. To decide whether each TCR beta V gene segment behaved as functional or pseudogenic, an earlier analysis of over 500 of the donors relied on high-throughput TCR beta sequencing. The study profiled the T cell repertoires of some 610 subjects by immunosequencing and related them to cytomegalovirus serostatus. Donor age, sex, ethnicity and CMV serostatus were compiled together with the repertoire data. Here is what the overall study found, with its caveats: Linkage disequilibrium might explain the correlated functional status among segregating V segments, but an unknown experimental factor could not be excluded. A cluster of highly shared sequence variants was judged likely to represent a technical artifact of the sequencing pipeline. Most CMV-associated TCR beta chains appeared to be HLA-restricted in a later analysis, and the HLA associations seemed to be driven largely by CMV exposure. Roughly uniform sequencing depth across donors was assumed in presence/absence analyses, although this assumption may not hold. A later analysis found that HLA-associated TCR beta chains were more clonally expanded and had lower generation probabilities than equally common non-associated chains. In an earlier analysis of some 640 of the donors, most TCR beta V segments were observed in productive rearrangements about 90% or about 30% of the time, broadly matching IMGT annotations. Specific HLA alleles were associated with 16,951 TCR beta sequences at a false discovery rate of 0.05 in a later analysis. In a later analysis, the rate of TCR association differed among HLA loci, with DRB1 alleles having the most associated TCRs and HLA-C alleles having the fewest. Because HLA typing was missing for some donors at each locus, association tests included only the typed subset. According to the authors, the approach could potentially be generalized to other disease states and immunological phenotypes. Strong co-occurrence of HLA alleles, especially DR and DQ, made assigning TCR associations to individual alleles difficult. For the cohort, immune exposure information was limited to CMV serostatus. The study listed 150 to 200 TCR beta chains as associated with cytomegalovirus. Compared with the approximately 700-donor mean, donors in an Asian-associated ancestry cluster had fewer N-insertions in productive TCRs, according to a later genetic analysis. Some IMGT-functional V segments, including TRBV6-2 and TRBV6-3, could not be told apart with the 87-base-pair reads, so those segments were excluded. The classifier was reported to diagnose cytomegalovirus status with high specificity and sensitivity in both the original and validation cohorts. In vitro tests confirmed that a few of the cytomegalovirus-associated TCR beta chains recognize cytomegalovirus antigens. Only TCR beta chains were sequenced in this cohort, and the absence of alpha or paired-chain data limited detectable features. A further reported finding was that TCR beta sequences accurately predicted the HLA-A and HLA-B alleles for most subjects in the first cohort. Most TCR sequences were observed very rarely across donors, whereas some public TCRs were present in many individuals. Because counts were too low, fewer than 20 rarely observed V segments, including chromosome 9 orphons, were excluded from the earlier analysis of fewer than 650 of the donors. According to a later analysis, parvovirus B19, influenza, CMV and Epstein-Barr virus appeared linked to several top co-occurrence clusters. In a later genetic analysis, a missense DCLRE1C variant was associated with V-gene and J-gene trimming of TCR beta chains, and the association was replicated in an independent cohort.

The cohort consisted of hundreds of healthy bone marrow donors. At the time of sampling, every cohort member was nominally healthy, though immune exposures that went unrecorded were likely present. The donor was CMV seronegative and belonged to the group of roughly 330 seronegative cohort members. A peripheral blood sample was collected from each donor, and TCR beta sequencing was performed on peripheral blood mononuclear cells. Genomic DNA extraction from the blood cell samples was performed with the Qiagen DNeasy Blood Extraction Kit. Library construction relied on the immunoSEQ multiplex PCR assay. The multiplex PCR relied on a mix of 60 forward primers for TCR Vbeta segments and 13 reverse primers for TCR Jbeta segments. A multiplex PCR assay on genomic DNA amplified the CDR3 region of rearranged TCR beta genes. The Illumina HiSeq System was used to sequence the amplified TCR beta libraries as 87-base-pair reads. Per the source publication's procedure: A later analysis counted some 80 million unique TCR beta chains across the 550 to 700 repertoires, and approximately 11 million of these chains were shared by at least two donors. A nearest-neighbor algorithm error-corrected the raw reads and collapsed the reads into unique sequences, merging closely related sequences to remove PCR and sequencing errors. To assign V, D and J gene segments, CDR3 sequences were aligned to IMGT reference sequences. For a sequence to be retained, a match of at least six nucleotides to both a V gene segment and a J gene segment was required. Rearrangements were called productive when the CDR3 lacked stop codons and stayed in frame with V and J; all others were non-productive. CDR3 was defined according to IMGT convention as the region running from the second conserved V-encoded cysteine to the conserved J-encoded phenylalanine. The earlier analysis of roughly 590 of the donors excluded any sequence lacking an unambiguous match to a single V gene segment. In an earlier analysis of approximately 590 of the donors, a V segment was called functional when productive rearrangements were above 56.7%, and segregating when the standard deviation between donors exceeded 5%. A statistical classification framework was developed to diagnose cytomegalovirus status using the catalog of TCR beta chain sequences. A later analysis assigned V and J genes by comparing TCR nucleotide sequences with IMGT/GENE-DB human TR gene sequences. A later analysis assigned CDR3 sequences and most-parsimonious VDJ recombination scenarios with the TCRdist pipeline. In a later analysis, every TCR beta chain was defined by the combination of its CDR3 amino acid sequence and its V-gene family, and reads without a unique V-gene family were dropped. In a later analysis, approximately 640 highly shared, low-generation-probability nucleotide sequences were removed to address suspected cross-contamination and a sequencing artifact. In a later analysis, a clonal expansion index was calculated for each public chain from normalized within-repertoire ranks of inferred template counts. A later analysis computed generation probabilities with a VDJ recombination model fitted to out-of-frame rearrangements, and checked the results against IGoR. Hypergeometric tests were used in a later analysis to score TCR-TCR, TCR-HLA and TCR-CMV co-occurrence, with a repertoire-size bias correction applied to the TCR pairs. To estimate false discovery rates, a later analysis permuted the HLA or CMV assignments 20 times. In a later analysis, co-occurring TCRs were grouped using DBSCAN, and TCRdist sequence similarity was added for clustering within HLA-allele-positive subsets. For co-occurrence clustering, repertoires with fewer than 30,000 or more than 120,000 public chains were excluded, along with five repertoires with anomalous nucleotide sharing. This immuneACCESS table, as held by TCRdb, lists in-frame sequences with V and J called but not all clones. Of the missing ones, under half trace to an unresolved V gene in checked studies; the others have no known cause. The D gene and trimming were derived from the DNA, and the V and J assignments and clone size from that table. This sample's table has entries for 100,000 to 150,000 clones. The ten largest clones represent 1.5% to 2% of the sample.

About this clone: Its binding antigen is unknown.

Trimming takes 5 bases from V and 7 bases from J, and the germline ends sit 12 bases apart. CDR1 is given as MDHEN and CDR2 as SYDVKM, both from the germline V gene. The CDR3 starts with the cysteine, ends with the phenylalanine, and has 13 residues. Left in the record is the CDR3 DNA by itself, 39 bases read in frame from the first base. This sequence was found in a man in his late teens or twenties in good health and CMV-seronegative. The chain is made from TRBV28 and TRBJ2-1; TRBD2 is a weak D gene call, 6 bases matching. Sequenced input: PBMCs. The CDR3 corresponds to CASSRTGGNEQFF. The nucleotides are TGTGCCAGCAGTCGGACTGGGGGGAATGAGCAGTTCTTC.